The sequence of this T cell receptor (beta chain) was determined in a study of blood T cell repertoires in COVID-19. Study-wide context: Samples taken during acute and convalescent COVID-19 were collected in the United States, Italy and Spain. PBMCs, B-cell-depleted T cells, or T cells provided the cDNA or gDNA that made up the material.

Per germline, CDR1 MDHEN and CDR2 SYDVKM. This CDR3 is built from 14 residues. V lost 5 bases to trimming and J lost 4 bases, with 12 bases between them. As originally analysed: Reference gene primers were amplified, and this amplification served to estimate nucleated cell counts. The repertoire was sequenced with immunoSEQ multiplex PCR; TCRdb's copy has only in-frame clones and lacks some. For V, J and clone size, that table is used; D and trimming come from the DNA. Of 400,000 to 550,000 clones in the sample, around 89% were seen once. The chain has TRBV28 and TRBJ2-1, with D possibly TRBD1 on 6 matching bases. The sequenced sample consisted of peripheral blood. This clonotype originated in a young woman with acute or convalescent COVID-19. The CDR3 DNA is TGTGCCAGCAGTCTGAGACAGGTTTACAATGAGCAGTTCTTC. Its translation: CASSLRQVYNEQFF.